This T cell receptor beta chain was obtained from a study of CD4 T cells in relation to SARS-CoV-2 and coronaviruses. Across the whole study: After 10 days of antigen culture, PBMC TCR beta CDR3s were sequenced. Broader study findings: Roughly 65% of donors had memory CD4+ clonotypes crossrecognizing SARS-CoV-2 and common cold coronavirus spike. Pre-pandemic and post-infection samples never came from the same donor.

The data were produced by immunoSEQ multiplex PCR, yet TCRdb's version contains in-frame clones alone and is incomplete. Of around 28,000 clones listed, 60% to 80% are singletons. The unexposed donors gave CD4+ T cells in 2011-2018, prior to COVID-19. The cells were cultured for approximately ten days before CD4+ T cells were isolated. Cells permitting, SARS-CoV-2 S/N and four cold-coronavirus spikes were tested on unexposed-donor CD4+ T cells. On this clone itself: Its antigen is unknown.

The CDR3 has 18 amino acids. The ends lost 1 base at V and 4 bases at J; junction bases unmatched: 8. Germline V gene lookup returns CDR1 SGHDN and CDR2 FVKESK. The material sequenced was CD4+ T cells from PBMCs, cultured in vitro. This clonotype originated in a human donor in good health. The chain links TRBV14 to TRBJ1-5; 12 bases fit TRBD1. CDR3 DNA sequence: TGTGCCAGCAGCCAAGGGCGGGACAGGGGGCTTCGGAATCAGCCCCAGCATTTT. Translation: CASSQGRDRGLRNQPQHF.